This T cell receptor (beta chain) was captured in a study of CD8 T cells in ankylosing spondylitis. This clonotype was detected many times. CDR1 is MDHEN, CDR2 SYDVKM, per germline. The CDR3 runs 19 residues. The junction had 10 bases not matched to a gene; V was cut back by 1 base and J by 1 base. One entry per CDR3 protein, called by TCRdb with MiXCR from the 5' RACE reads. The sample lists fewer than 200,000 distinct CDR3 sequences, around a sixth seen once, with 4.3% in the top ten. This chain joins TRBV28 and TRBJ2-5, with 12 bases aligning to TRBD2. The sequence was collected from a male donor aged 10 to 30 with ankylosing spondylitis or in good health (not recorded which). The sequenced sample consisted of blood, either unsorted or a sorted T cell fraction (not recorded which). The CDR3 sequence is CASSLFGRTSGTPQETQYF. The CDR3 coding sequence is TGTGCCAGCAGTTTATTCGGACGGACTAGCGGGACTCCCCAAGAGACCCAGTACTTC. Combining the CDR3 with reference TRBV28 and TRBJ2-5 gives the whole variable domain DVKVTQSSRYLVKRTGEKVFLECVQDMDHENMFWYRQDPGLGLRLIYFSYDVKMKEKGDIPEGYSVSREKKERFSLILESASTNQTSMYLCASSLFGRTSGTPQETQYFGPGTRLLVL.